Listed below are T cell receptor beta chains from one sample, sequenced in a study of patients and donors after allogeneic stem cell transplantation. TCRdb called the RT-PCR reads again in MiXCR, with one record for every CDR3 protein. The table lists approximately 200,000 distinct CDR3 sequences, approximately 41% of them singletons, with 33% in the top ten. The sequencing sample was made of blood, either unsorted or a sorted T cell fraction (not recorded which). The receptors originated from a human donor who was either an allogeneic HSCT recipient or a stem cell or donor lymphocyte infusion donor (not recorded which). It is not recorded whose cells these are; they may come from a transplant donor. CDR3s include the opening cysteine and the closing phenylalanine or tryptophan. D genes are given only for firm matches. Only some rows state a clone size, as once, few, many or a class for expanded clones.

d_call	clone_size	v_call	j_call	cdr3_nt	cdr3_aa
.	.	TRBV12-5	TRBJ1-2	TGTGCTAGTGGGCTCGCCGATGGGGAGGGTGATGGCTACACCTTC	CASGLADGEGDGYTF
.	.	TRBV7-7	TRBJ2-7	TGTGCTAGCAGCTTAGGCGGACCCTACGAGCAGTACTTC	CASSLGGPYEQYF
TRBD2	.	TRBV12-3/TRBV12-4	TRBJ2-1	TGTGCCAGCGGCCCATATAGCGGGAGCTATAATGAGCAGTTCTTC	CASGPYSGSYNEQFF
.	few	TRBV11-1	TRBJ1-1	TGTGCCAGCAGCCTCCAGGGTTTTGATGAAGCTTTCTTT	CASSLQGFDEAFF
.	few	TRBV28	TRBJ1-1	TGTGCCAGCAGTTTTCGGCCAGGGCACACTGAAGCTTTCTTT	CASSFRPGHTEAFF
.	.	TRBV28	TRBJ2-3	TGTGCCAGCAGAAGCGGCTGGGGGCGCACAGATACGCAGTATTTT	CASRSGWGRTDTQYF
TRBD2	.	TRBV20-1	TRBJ2-7	TGCAGTGCTAGAAGTCCTAGCGGCTACGAGCAGTACTTC	CSARSPSGYEQYF
.	.	TRBV5-5	TRBJ2-1	TGTGCCAGCAGCTTCACCCTAGTTACGCCATACAATGAGCAGTTCTTC	CASSFTLVTPYNEQFF
.	.	TRBV12-3/TRBV12-4	TRBJ1-1	TGTGCCAGCAGTTTAGGGTCCGCAGGGACTGAAGCTTTCTTT	CASSLGSAGTEAFF
.	few	TRBV29-1	TRBJ1-2	TGCAGCGTTGAAGACGGCAACTATGGCTACACCTTC	CSVEDGNYGYTF
TRBD1	many	TRBV12-3/TRBV12-4	TRBJ1-5	TGTGCCAGCACCGAAGGACAGGCACGCAATCAGCCCCAGCATTTT	CASTEGQARNQPQHF
TRBD2	.	TRBV13	TRBJ2-1	TGTGCCAGCAGCTTAGTAGGGCCTAGCGGGACCTACAATGAGCAGTTCTTC	CASSLVGPSGTYNEQFF
TRBD2	.	TRBV7-2	TRBJ2-1	TGTGCCAGCAGCTTAGGGGGTAGCGGGAGTGGCGGGTATGAGCAGTTCTTC	CASSLGGSGSGGYEQFF
.	.	TRBV4-1	TRBJ2-1	TGCGCCAGCAGCCAACGTGGGGACCACAGCTCCTACAATGAGCAGTTCTTC	CASSQRGDHSSYNEQFF
TRBD2	many	TRBV6-2/TRBV6-3	TRBJ2-1	TGTGCCAGCAGTTCCGGCCTAGCGGGAGTTTCTGAGCAGTTCTTC	CASSSGLAGVSEQFF
.	.	TRBV4-2	TRBJ2-7	TGTGCCAGCAGCCAAGGGGCCTACTCCTACGAGCAGTACTTC	CASSQGAYSYEQYF
.	.	TRBV7-9	TRBJ2-6	TGTGCCAGCAGCTCGGGACACCACTCTGGGGCCAACGTCCTGACTTTC	CASSSGHHSGANVLTF